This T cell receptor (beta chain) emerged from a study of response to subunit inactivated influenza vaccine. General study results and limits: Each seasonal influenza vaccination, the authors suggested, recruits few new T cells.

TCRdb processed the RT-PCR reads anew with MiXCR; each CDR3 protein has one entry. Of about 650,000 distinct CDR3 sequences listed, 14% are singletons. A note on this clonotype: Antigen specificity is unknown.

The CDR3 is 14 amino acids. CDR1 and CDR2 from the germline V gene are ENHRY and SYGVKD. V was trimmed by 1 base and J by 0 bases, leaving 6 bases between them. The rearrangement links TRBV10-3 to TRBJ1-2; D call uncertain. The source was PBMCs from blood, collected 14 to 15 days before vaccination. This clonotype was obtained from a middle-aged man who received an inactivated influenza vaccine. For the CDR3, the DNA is TGTGCCATCAGTGAGTACCAGGCTAACTATGGCTACACCTTC. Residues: CAISEYQANYGYTF.